This TCR beta chain was sequenced in a study of T cells in Graves' hyperthyroidism and ophthalmopathy. TCR beta CDR3 sequences were amplified from RNA transcripts. The study used the HTBI primer set for a first-round RT-PCR of the TCR CDR3. TCRdb fed the multiplex PCR reads into MiXCR, producing one record per CDR3 protein. The table records about 460,000 distinct CDR3 sequences, around a fifth of them present only once. The CDR3 covers 13 residues. Trimming removed 2 bases from V and 1 base from J, with 8 bases in between. Germline CDR1 reads GTSNPN; CDR2 reads SVGIG (reference sequence). This clonotype was seen only a few times.

The receptor was derived from a woman aged 70-85 years with Graves' ophthalmopathy. The V call is TRBV30, the J call TRBJ1-1; D remains ambiguous. Input material: blood. As DNA, the CDR3 is TGTGCCTGGAGTTCGACCTGGAACACTGAAGCTTTCTTT. Protein: CAWSSTWNTEAFF.